The T cell receptor (beta chain) under discussion was sequenced for a study of shared clonotypes between healthy human individuals. Trimming cost V 4 bases and J 6 bases; bases outside gene matches: 2. CDR1 is SGHDT and CDR2 is YYEEEE in the germline V gene. The CDR3 covers 12 residues. Libraries were prepared by immunoSEQ multiplex PCR; TCRdb keeps only in-frame clonotypes and omits some of them. This table has around 940,000 clones, 70% to 85% appearing once. This receptor was identified in a man between 18 and 29 years old in good health. Sequences were obtained from memory CD4+ T cells sorted from blood. The subset here: CD45RA-negative fraction. This rearrangement joins TRBV5-6 to TRBJ1-1; 8 bases are shared with TRBD1. The CDR3 region has the DNA TGTGCCAGCAGCCGACAGGGGCCTGAAGCTTTCTTT. This codes for CASSRQGPEAFF.